This entry lists 13 T cell receptor beta chains sequenced from one sample in a study of T cell responses to AZD1222 COVID-19 vaccine. The data were produced by immunoSEQ multiplex PCR, yet TCRdb's version contains in-frame clones alone and is incomplete. The table has about 160,000 clones, 92% seen once. Sequences were derived from peripheral blood, sampled on day 0 of MenACWY control vaccination. The receptors come from an adult in good health.

The chain couples TRBV23-1 to TRBJ2-1; 7 nucleotides agree with TRBD1. TRBV23-1 is classed as an ORF, of uncertain function. V dropped 2 bases and J dropped 3; count of bases not matched to a gene: 7. The CDR3 has 16 amino acids. CDR3 region: CASSQSVGDSYNEQFF. The CDR3 DNA follows: TGCGCCAGCAGTCAAAGCGTGGGGGACAGCTACAATGAGCAGTTCTTC.

Remarks on this clone: One end of the junction is discordant with germline, which a read error may explain. The gene calls are TRBV19 and TRBJ1-2; TRBD1 matches at 7 bases. CDR1 and CDR2 (germline): LNHDA, SQIVND (reference sequence). The CDR3 has 13 residues. CDR3: CASSEGGQRGFTF. CDR3 coding DNA: TGTGCCAGTAGTGAAGGGGGACAGCGTGGCTTCACCTTC.

The chain recombines TRBV29-1 with TRBJ2-1, with D uncertain. This CDR3 region has 13 residues. V was pared by 5 bases and J by 4 bases, with 12 bases between. Germline assignment: CDR1 SQVTM and CDR2 ANQGSEA. The CDR3 region is CSVLLPRYNEQFF. In DNA form, the CDR3 reads TGCAGCGTTCTCCTGCCCCGATACAATGAGCAGTTCTTC.

The V call is TRBV7-8, the J call TRBJ1-5; 7 bases align to TRBD1. CDR3 length: 15 residues. Trimming took 5 bases from V and 2 from J; bases not matched to a gene: 6. Germline V lookup: CDR1 SGHVS, CDR2 FQNEAQ. In DNA form, the CDR3 reads TGTGCCAGCAGCCGAACGGGACAGCGCAATCAGCCCCAGCATTTT. Translating it yields CASSRTGQRNQPQHF. Combining the CDR3 with reference TRBV7-8 and TRBJ1-5 gives the whole variable domain GAGVSQSPRYKVAKRGQDVALRCDPISGHVSLFWYQQALGQGPEFLTYFQNEAQLDKSGLPSDRFFAERPEGSVSTLKIQRTQQEDSAVYLCASSRTGQRNQPQHFGDGTRLSIL.

This chain uses TRBV2 with TRBJ1-2, with 8 positions matching TRBD1. This CDR3 has 16 amino acids. V lost 6 bases to trimming and J lost 5 bases; unmatched junction nucleotides: 14. CDR1 is SNHLY and CDR2 is FYNNEI in the germline V gene. As DNA, the CDR3 is TGTGCCAGCAGCCAGAACGCAGGGGGCGCAGAGTATGGCTACACCTTC. Protein product: CASSQNAGGAEYGYTF.

This sequence joins TRBV5-1 and TRBJ1-1; a possible D gene is TRBD1 (5 bases). Germline values: CDR1 SGHRS, CDR2 YFSETQ. This CDR3 spans 15 amino acids. The ends were cut back, 5 bases at V and 3 bases at J, with 17 bases in the middle. The CDR3 DNA reads TGCGCCAGCAGGCCTCGAGGGACGGGAGACACTGAAGCTTTCTTT. This gives the protein CASRPRGTGDTEAFF.

The chain couples TRBV11-3 to TRBJ2-1, with TRBD2 identical over 11 bases. The CDR3 is made up of 15 amino acids. Trimming removed 4 bases from V and 7 bases from J; junction bases left unmatched: 6. The germline gives CDR1 SGHNT, CDR2 YENEEA. The CDR3 coding sequence is TGTGCCAGCAGCTCTTATAGCGGGAGGGGGAATGAGCAGTTCTTC. It yields the protein CASSSYSGRGNEQFF.

The chain carries TRBV5-1 and TRBJ1-2; tentatively, D is TRBD1 (6 bases). The CDR3 totals 15 residues. Germline values: CDR1 SGHRS, CDR2 YFSETQ. V gave up 4 bases and J gave up 5 bases, with 18 bases separating them. Here the CDR3 DNA reads TGCGCCAGCAGCCCTGACCCGGTGGGGGCGTATGGCTACACCTTC. Protein sequence: CASSPDPVGAYGYTF. Based on the CDR3 plus reference TRBV5-1 and TRBJ1-2, the full variable domain is KAGVTQTPRYLIKTRGQQVTLSCSPISGHRSVSWYQQTPGQGLQFLFEYFSETQRNKGNFPGRFSGRQFSNSRSEMNVSTLELGDSALYLCASSPDPVGAYGYTFGSGTRLTVV.

This sequence joins TRBV6-5 and TRBJ2-1; perhaps TRBD1 as D (5 bases). CDR3 size: 14 residues. The V end lost 8 bases, the J end lost 2 bases, and 13 bases lay between the germline ends. Looked up from germline, CDR1 is MNHEY and CDR2 is SVGAGI. The CDR3 region has the DNA TGTGCCAGCCGAAGGGGTTTCGCCTACAATGAGCAGTTCTTC. Translating gives CASRRGFAYNEQFF.

This clone has only one observation. The chain combines TRBV12-1 with TRBJ2-7; the table's D call, TRBD1, was not checked against the DNA. TRBV12-1 corresponds to a pseudogene. The CDR3 covers 14 residues. DNA of the CDR3: TGTGCCAGCAGCGTCGGACAGGGAGTCAGGGAGCAGTACTTC. Translating it yields CASSVGQGVREQYF.

The rearrangement uses TRBV28 and TRBJ2-2; TRBD2 matches at 7 bases. The CDR3 is made up of 14 amino acids. V trimming: 9 bases; J trimming: 5 bases; junction bases outside the gene matches: 9. Germline lookup yields CDR1 MDHEN and CDR2 SYDVKM. Here the CDR3 reads CARMGGPQTGELFF. Here the CDR3 DNA reads TGTGCCAGAATGGGAGGGCCACAGACCGGGGAGCTGTTTTTT.

The V call is TRBV5-1, the J call TRBJ2-3, with D possibly TRBD1 on 5 matching bases. V was trimmed by 0 bases and J by 1 base, leaving 12 bases between them. In germline, CDR1 is SGHRS, CDR2 YFSETQ. The CDR3 is 16 residues long. The CDR3 is CASSLDAGPGTDTQYF. Written as DNA, the CDR3 is TGCGCCAGCAGCTTGGACGCAGGGCCGGGCACAGATACGCAGTATTTT.

This chain links TRBV27 with TRBJ1-5; no clear D gene. This CDR3 has 15 residues. The germline gives CDR1 MNHEY, CDR2 SMNVEV (reference sequence). V lost 4 bases and J lost 1, with 11 bases in between. The CDR3 coding sequence is TGTGCCAGCAGTTCCCCTGGGCGGAGCAATCAGCCCCAGCATTTT. Residues: CASSSPGRSNQPQHF.